A single sample is the source of the 24 T cell receptor beta chains below, sequenced in a study of OX40 agonist ivuxolimab in advanced cancers. TCRdb's copy holds only in-frame clones and misses some; the assay was immunoSEQ multiplex PCR. The sample has tens of thousands of clones; roughly 89% are singletons. Material: CD4+ or CD8+ T cells sorted from blood, obtained in a trial of the OX40 agonist ivuxolimab. These receptors all come from an adult with an advanced solid tumor such as melanoma, head and neck, liver or kidney cancer.

The rearrangement uses TRBV27 and TRBJ2-7; D may be TRBD1 or TRBD2 (8 bases each). Germline V lookup: CDR1 MNHEY, CDR2 SMNVEV (reference sequence). This CDR3 has 20 amino acids. The germline V and J ends were trimmed by 6 bases and 7 bases, with 37 bases remaining between them. DNA for the CDR3: TGTGCCAGCAGAGCAACCGGGACAGGAAGCGGGGGTAAAACCGCGGGTGAGCAGTACTTC. Encoded protein: CASRATGTGSGGKTAGEQYF.

The V gene is TRBV10-1, the J gene TRBJ1-1; D remains ambiguous. Trimming cost V 1 base and J 11 bases, with 8 bases left between them. The CDR3 length is 11 residues. The germline CDR1 and CDR2 sequences are WNHNN and SYGVQD (reference sequence). CDR3 sequence (DNA): TGCGCCAGCAGTGAGTATTACTGGGCTTTCTTT. Translating it yields CASSEYYWAFF.

This rearrangement joins TRBV6-5 to TRBJ1-2; weak D call: TRBD1 (6 bases). Deletions cut 7 bases from V and 5 bases from J, with 14 bases between. The CDR3 consists of 13 residues. CDR1 is MNHEY, CDR2 SVGAGI, per germline. The CDR3 nucleotides are TGTGCCAGCACCAAAAATAGGGGGTATGGCTACACCTTC. It specifies CASTKNRGYGYTF.

This CDR3 is CASSPGVLGGTDTQYF. CDR3 nucleotide sequence: TGTGCCAGCAGTCCCGGGGTTTTGGGGGGCACAGATACGCAGTATTTT. The rearrangement uses TRBV27 and TRBJ2-3; tentatively, D is TRBD1 or TRBD2 (5 bases each). The CDR3 consists of 16 residues. Germline-derived CDR1 and CDR2 are MNHEY and SMNVEV (reference sequence). The V and J ends lost 5 bases and 1 base respectively, with 16 bases between them.

The J gene is TRBJ2-2, the V gene TRBV7-2, with D perhaps TRBD2 (6 bases). V gave up 3 bases and J gave up 7 bases, with 9 bases separating them. This CDR3 spans 13 amino acids. Germline V gene sequence: CDR1 SGHTA, CDR2 FQGNSA. This CDR3 is CASSLRLGGELFF. CDR3 nucleotides: TGTGCCAGCAGCTTGCGACTAGGCGGGGAGCTGTTTTTT.

On this clone itself: Germline is not matched at one junction end, which may reflect a read error. Other DNA sequences of this sample code for an identical CDR3. The J gene is TRBJ1-1, the V gene TRBV7-9; maybe TRBD1 (5 bases). This CDR3 spans 14 amino acids. Per the germline V gene, CDR1 is SEHNR and CDR2 is FQNEAQ (reference sequence). The CDR3 here is CASTYPRGWAEAFF. CDR3 sequence (DNA): TGTGCCAGCACCTATCCCCGGGGGTGGGCTGAAGCCTTCTTT.

The chain couples TRBV21-1 to TRBJ2-3; the DNA was not used to check the table's D call, TRBD2. TRBV21-1 is a pseudogene locus. CDR3 size: 15 residues. The CDR3 coding sequence is TGTGCCAGCAGCATTACTAGCGGCAGCACAGATACGCAGTATTTT. Encoded protein: CASSITSGSTDTQYF.

The rearrangement joins TRBV5-8 to TRBJ1-6; D unclear. The ends were cut back, 4 bases at V and 5 bases at J, with 10 bases in the middle. Germline CDR1 and CDR2: SGHTS and YDEGEE. This CDR3 spans 14 amino acids. The CDR3 sequence is CASSAEVDNSPLHF. The CDR3 DNA follows: TGTGCCAGCAGCGCCGAGGTAGATAATTCACCCCTCCACTTT.

This clone came up once. V and J are TRBV12-5 and TRBJ2-2; 10 positions match TRBD1. The junction had 10 bases not matched to a gene; V was cut back by 2 bases and J by 1 base. Germline assignment: CDR1 LGHNT and CDR2 FRNRAP. The CDR3 has 19 residues. CDR3 residues: CASGLKGQGSWQNTGELFF. The CDR3 coding sequence is TGTGCTAGTGGTTTGAAGGGACAGGGGAGTTGGCAGAACACCGGGGAGCTGTTTTTT.

There are a few counts of this clone. The rearrangement joins TRBV5-4 to TRBJ1-2; TRBD1 agrees at 7 bases. The CDR3 sequence is 14 residues long. CDR1 SGHNT and CDR2 YYREEE come from the germline V gene (reference sequence). V was pared by 4 bases and J by 7 bases, with 10 bases of the junction left unmatched. The CDR3, as DNA: TGTGCCAGCAGCATTGACAGGGTACATATTGGCTACACCTTC. Amino acids: CASSIDRVHIGYTF.

The chain has TRBV12-2 and TRBJ2-1; TRBD2, the table's D call, was not compared with the DNA. TRBV12-2 counts as a pseudogene. The CDR3 totals 20 residues. The DNA of the CDR3 is TGTGCAAGTCGCTTAGCGACCCCCGTGGAGGGTAATATCAAATACAATGAGCAGTTCTTC. Its protein product is CASRLATPVEGNIKYNEQFF.

This sequence joins TRBV5-4 and TRBJ1-4, with TRBD1 matching over 7 bases. Germline lookup yields CDR1 SGHNT and CDR2 YYREEE (reference sequence). V shed 2 bases, J shed 1 base, and the junction held 2 bases outside the gene matches. The CDR3 spans 15 residues. CDR3: CASSLGGRTNEKLFF. The CDR3 nucleotides read TGTGCCAGCAGCTTAGGGGGCAGAACTAATGAAAAACTGTTTTTT.

The V and J genes are TRBV20-1 and TRBJ2-1; D might be TRBD1 or TRBD2, each matching 5 bases. V was shortened by 8 bases and J by 12 bases, with 17 bases between the two germline ends. In germline, CDR1 is DFQATT, CDR2 SNEGSKA (reference sequence). This CDR3 is 11 amino acids long. DNA for the CDR3: TGCAGTCTCCAAGGGGCCAGCGGGCAGTTCTTC. Protein: CSLQGASGQFF.

This clone has just one count. The CDR3 DNA reads TGTGCCAGTAGTATGGGACAGAGAACCACCGGGGAGCTGTTTTTT. This gives the protein CASSMGQRTTGELFF. V and J are TRBV19 and TRBJ2-2, with TRBD1 matching 7 bases. The CDR3 spans 15 residues. Germline values: CDR1 LNHDA, CDR2 SQIVND (reference sequence). Trimming cost V 3 bases and J 4 bases; bases outside gene matches: 5.

The chain carries TRBV9 and TRBJ1-1; no clear D gene. Germline V CDR1 and CDR2: SGDLS, YYNGEE. The V and J ends lost 0 bases and 0 bases respectively, with 9 bases between them. This CDR3 is 15 amino acids long. The CDR3 DNA reads TGTGCCAGCAGCGTAGAAGGTACTGTGAACACTGAAGCTTTCTTT. It yields the protein CASSVEGTVNTEAFF. Variable domain in full (rest from reference TRBV9 and TRBJ1-1): DSGVTQTPKHLITATGQRVTLRCSPRSGDLSVYWYQQSLDQGLQFLIQYYNGEERAKGNILERFSAQQFPDLHSELNLSSLELGDSALYFCASSVEGTVNTEAFFGQGTRLTVV.

The chain has TRBV5-3 and TRBJ1-4; D is ambiguous. TRBV5-3 falls under the ORF class, with uncertain function. CDR3 length: 12 amino acids. V was clipped by 2 bases and J by 7 bases, with 6 bases between them. CDR3 in DNA: TGTGCCAGAAGCTTACGGGGTGAAAAACTGTTTTTT. It is translated as CARSLRGEKLFF.

The chain links TRBV7-2 to TRBJ2-5; TRBD1 might be the D (6 bases). Near its end, the DNA agrees better with TRBJ2-7, so the J call may be wrong. Germline V gene data show CDR1 as SGHTA and CDR2 as FQGNSA. This CDR3 region has 15 residues. The CDR3 nucleotides read TGTGCCAGCAGCTTAGGCCGGGACAAATTTGACGAGCAGTACTTC. Protein sequence: CASSLGRDKFDEQYF.

The CDR3 region is CASSFLGYNQPQHF. The CDR3 nucleotides read TGTGCCAGCAGTTTTTTGGGTTACAATCAGCCCCAGCATTTT. V and J are TRBV27 and TRBJ1-5, with D hard to call. Germline CDR1 MNHEY, CDR2 SMNVEV (reference sequence). Trimming removed 3 bases at V and 3 bases at J, with 9 bases between. CDR3 length: 14 residues.

This chain connects TRBV6-6 to TRBJ2-7; 10 positions match TRBD1. The ends lost 6 bases at V and 5 bases at J; junction bases unmatched: 7. The CDR3 totals 14 residues. Germline loops: CDR1 MNHNY, CDR2 SVGAGI (reference sequence). CDR3 nucleotides: TGTGCCAGCAGGACGACAGGGGGCAGAAACGAGCAGTACTTC. Amino acid sequence: CASRTTGGRNEQYF.

This clone was seen a single time. The chain recombines TRBV11-1 with TRBJ1-2; no definite D call. Trimming stripped 2 bases from V and 1 base from J, with 14 bases between. The V gene's germline CDR1 is SGHAT and CDR2 FQDESV (reference sequence). There are 16 residues in the CDR3. The DNA of the CDR3 is TGTGCCAGCAGCTTAATCGCCGGGCTCGGTAACTATGGCTACACCTTC. The encoded protein is CASSLIAGLGNYGYTF.

The V and J genes are TRBV7-8 and TRBJ2-7; 8 bases are shared with TRBD2. The V gene end was trimmed by 3 bases and the J gene end by 3 bases; junction bases not matched to a gene: 7. From germline, CDR1 is SGHVS and CDR2 FQNEAQ. The CDR3 consists of 15 residues. The CDR3 reads CASSLYHGTSYEQYF. DNA of the CDR3: TGTGCCAGCAGCTTGTATCACGGGACTAGCTACGAGCAGTACTTC.

In its sample, this clone was seen once. CDR3 nucleotides: TGTGCCAGCATCACAGGGGGCTCTGGAAACACCATATATTTT. It yields the protein CASITGGSGNTIYF. The chain employs TRBV6-6 and TRBJ1-3; 8 nucleotides line up with TRBD1. With 7 bases clipped from V and 0 bases from J, the junction kept 2 bases outside the gene matches. The CDR3 consists of 14 residues. The V gene's germline CDR1 is MNHNY and CDR2 SVGAGI (reference sequence).

The chain employs TRBV9 and TRBJ2-3; D remains unclear. V gave up 2 bases and J gave up 5 bases, with 9 bases separating them. Germline CDR1 is SGDLS and CDR2 is YYNGEE. The CDR3 is made up of 13 amino acids. CDR3 loop: CASSVSQGDTQYF. In DNA form, the CDR3 reads TGTGCCAGCAGCGTGTCCCAAGGAGATACGCAGTATTTT. Looking up the rest from reference TRBV9 and TRBJ2-3 gives the full variable domain: DSGVTQTPKHLITATGQRVTLRCSPRSGDLSVYWYQQSLDQGLQFLIQYYNGEERAKGNILERFSAQQFPDLHSELNLSSLELGDSALYFCASSVSQGDTQYFGPGTRLTVL.

The chain is built from TRBV11-3 and TRBJ2-7, with 10 bases aligning to TRBD1. CDR3 size: 15 residues. With V trimmed by 1 base and J by 5 bases, 5 bases remained unmatched. Germline CDR1 and CDR2: SGHNT and YENEEA. For the CDR3, the DNA is TGTGCCAGCAGCTTAGTAGGACAGGGGGGCCACGAGCAGTACTTC. It specifies CASSLVGQGGHEQYF.